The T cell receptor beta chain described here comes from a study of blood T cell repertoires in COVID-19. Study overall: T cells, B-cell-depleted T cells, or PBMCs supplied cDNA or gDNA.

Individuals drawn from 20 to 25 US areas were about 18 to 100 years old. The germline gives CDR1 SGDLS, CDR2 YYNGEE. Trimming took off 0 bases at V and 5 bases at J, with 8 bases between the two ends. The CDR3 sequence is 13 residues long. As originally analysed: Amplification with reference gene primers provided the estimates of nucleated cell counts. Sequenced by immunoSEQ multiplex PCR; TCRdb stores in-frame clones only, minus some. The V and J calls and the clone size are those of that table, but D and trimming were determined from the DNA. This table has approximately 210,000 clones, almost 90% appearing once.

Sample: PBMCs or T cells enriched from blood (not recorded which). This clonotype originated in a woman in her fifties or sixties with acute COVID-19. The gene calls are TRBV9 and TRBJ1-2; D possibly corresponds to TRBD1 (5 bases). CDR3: CASSVEQGYGYTF. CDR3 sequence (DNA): TGTGCCAGCAGCGTAGAGCAGGGATATGGCTACACCTTC. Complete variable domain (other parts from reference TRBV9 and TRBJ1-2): DSGVTQTPKHLITATGQRVTLRCSPRSGDLSVYWYQQSLDQGLQFLIQYYNGEERAKGNILERFSAQQFPDLHSELNLSSLELGDSALYFCASSVEQGYGYTFGSGTRLTVV.